This T cell receptor (beta chain) was profiled in a study of T cells after yellow fever vaccination. Per the germline V gene, CDR1 is MGHRA and CDR2 is YSYEKL. The CDR3 consists of 17 residues. The germline V and J ends were trimmed by 1 base and 0 bases, with 14 bases remaining between them. TCRdb processed the 5' RACE reads anew with MiXCR; each CDR3 protein has one entry. The table shows more than 350,000 distinct CDR3 sequences, with roughly 12% occurring only once. Sequenced material: PBMCs, taken on the day of the first yellow fever vaccination. This receptor was taken from a man aged 18 to 35 who received the YFV17D yellow fever vaccine. The rearrangement joins TRBV4-1 to TRBJ2-3; tentatively, D is TRBD1 or TRBD2 (7 bases each). The CDR3 spells CASSQARQGGSTDTQYF. The DNA of the CDR3 is TGCGCCAGCAGCCAAGCCCGACAGGGAGGGAGCACAGATACGCAGTATTTT.